This passage covers 9 T cell receptor beta chains from one sample sequenced in a study of blood T cell repertoires in COVID-19. Sequencing was performed with immunoSEQ multiplex PCR; in TCRdb, only in-frame clones are kept and a portion is missing. The table shows 300,000 to 400,000 clones, with 88% occurring only once. Sequences were obtained from PBMCs or T cells enriched from blood (not recorded which). These receptors came from a woman aged 18-30 years who had recovered from COVID-19.

The chain recombines TRBV3-1 (or the pseudogene TRBV3-2) with TRBJ1-3; D is uncertain. This CDR3 is 16 amino acids long. CDR1 and CDR2 from the germline V gene are LGHDT and YNNKEL (reference sequence). Trimming removed 4 bases from V and 0 bases from J, with 13 bases in between. The CDR3 here is CASSRYGVASGNTIYF. The CDR3 nucleotides read TGTGCCAGCAGCCGGTATGGAGTTGCCTCTGGAAACACCATATATTTT.

The gene calls are TRBV5-5 and TRBJ1-4; TRBD1 agrees at 9 bases. The CDR3 sequence is 15 residues long. Trimming cost V 4 bases and J 6 bases; bases outside gene matches: 7. Germline V gene lookup returns CDR1 SGHKS and CDR2 YYEKEE (reference sequence). CDR3 amino acids: CASSTGQGRDEKLFF. Here the CDR3 DNA reads TGTGCCAGCAGCACGGGACAGGGACGAGATGAAAAACTGTTTTTT.

The gene calls are TRBV5-5 and TRBJ1-4; 7 bases match TRBD1. This CDR3 is 15 amino acids long. CDR1 SGHKS and CDR2 YYEKEE come from the germline V gene (reference sequence). With V trimmed by 2 bases and J by 2 bases, 3 bases remained unmatched. The CDR3 DNA follows: TGTGCCAGCAGCTTTACAGGGGCTACTAATGAAAAACTGTTTTTT. Protein sequence: CASSFTGATNEKLFF.

This chain links TRBV28 with TRBJ1-5; D unclear. This CDR3 contains 15 residues. V was trimmed by 3 bases and J by 0 bases, leaving 9 bases between them. Germline V gene data show CDR1 as MDHEN and CDR2 as SYDVKM. CDR3 in DNA: TGTGCCAGCAGTTTTTCGGTCGATAGCAATCAGCCCCAGCATTTT. This encodes CASSFSVDSNQPQHF.

As to this clone: The DNA is omitted, as the CDR3 cannot be located on it reliably, and the CDR3 follows TCRdb's listing. The chain uses TRBV6-5 and TRBJ1-1; TRBD1 is taken as the D call from the table, unchecked against the DNA. CDR1 is MNHEY, CDR2 SVGAGI, per germline. The CDR3 is 15 residues long, counting both termini. The CDR3 loop reads CASSYFGPGGTEAFF.

The chain joins TRBV5-1 to TRBJ1-6, with 7 bases aligning to TRBD1. This CDR3 has 15 residues. Germline CDR1 is SGHRS and CDR2 is YFSETQ. Trimming cost V 4 bases and J 9 bases; bases outside gene matches: 10. The CDR3 loop reads CASSPGQATGSPLHF. Written as DNA, the CDR3 is TGCGCCAGCAGCCCTGGACAGGCCACGGGTTCACCCCTCCACTTT.

The genes are TRBV6-6 and TRBJ1-1, with D unresolved. From germline, CDR1 is MNHNY and CDR2 SVGAGI (reference sequence). This CDR3 is 11 amino acids long. V gave up 7 bases and J gave up 8 bases, with 11 bases separating them. The CDR3 is CASTRRAEAFF. CDR3 bases: TGTGCCAGCACCCGGAGGGCCGAAGCTTTCTTT.

The genes are TRBV6-5 and TRBJ1-5; D perhaps matches TRBD1 (6 bases). The CDR3 runs 14 residues. Germline V lookup: CDR1 MNHEY, CDR2 SVGAGI. V shed 6 bases and J shed 7 bases, with 16 bases lying between them. This CDR3 is CASSSGGGGQPQHF. Here the CDR3 DNA reads TGTGCCAGCAGCTCGGGTGGGGGCGGCCAGCCCCAGCATTTT.

This clone was observed a single time. V is TRBV11-2 and J is TRBJ2-7; tentatively, D is TRBD2 (7 bases). The V gene lost 5 bases and the J gene lost 0 bases, with 14 bases spanning the gap. Germline CDR1 reads SGHAT; CDR2 reads FQNNGV. The CDR3 runs 15 residues. The CDR3 nucleotides are TGTGCCAGCAGCGTGGGGGGGGGCAGCTCCTACGAGCAGTACTTC. Translating gives CASSVGGGSSYEQYF.